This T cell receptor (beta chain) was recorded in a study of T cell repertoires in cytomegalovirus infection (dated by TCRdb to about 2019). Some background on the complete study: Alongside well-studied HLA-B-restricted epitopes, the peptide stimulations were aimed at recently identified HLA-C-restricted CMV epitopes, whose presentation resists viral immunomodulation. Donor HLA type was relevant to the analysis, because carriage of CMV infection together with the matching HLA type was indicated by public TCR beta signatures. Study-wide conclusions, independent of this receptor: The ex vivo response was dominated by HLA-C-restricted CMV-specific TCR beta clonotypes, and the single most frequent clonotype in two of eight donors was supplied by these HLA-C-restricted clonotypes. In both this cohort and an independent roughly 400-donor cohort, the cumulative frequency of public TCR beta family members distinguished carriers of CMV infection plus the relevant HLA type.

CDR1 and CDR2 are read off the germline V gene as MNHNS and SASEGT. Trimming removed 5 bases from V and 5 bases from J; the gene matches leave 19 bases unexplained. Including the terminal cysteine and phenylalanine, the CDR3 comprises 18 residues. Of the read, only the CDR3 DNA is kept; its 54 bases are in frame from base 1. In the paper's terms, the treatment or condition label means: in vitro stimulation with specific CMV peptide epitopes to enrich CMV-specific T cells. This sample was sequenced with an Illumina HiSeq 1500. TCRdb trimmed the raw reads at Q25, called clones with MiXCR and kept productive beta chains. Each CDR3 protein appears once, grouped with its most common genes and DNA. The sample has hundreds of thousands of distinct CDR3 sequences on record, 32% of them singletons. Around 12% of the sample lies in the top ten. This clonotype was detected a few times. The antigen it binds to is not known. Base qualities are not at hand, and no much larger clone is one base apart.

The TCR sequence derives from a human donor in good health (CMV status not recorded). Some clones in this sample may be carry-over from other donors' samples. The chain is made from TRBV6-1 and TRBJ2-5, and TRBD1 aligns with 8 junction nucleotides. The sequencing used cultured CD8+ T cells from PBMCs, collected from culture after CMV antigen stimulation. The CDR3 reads CASSSDRVTFLGVETQYF. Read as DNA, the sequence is TGTGCCAGCAGTTCGGACAGGGTCACCTTTTTGGGGGTCGAGACCCAGTACTTC.